The clone carrying this TCR beta chain is a singleton in its sample. Its cognate antigen is unknown. Profiling relied on immunoSEQ multiplex PCR, and the TCRdb table lists in-frame clones only, not all of them. The data contain 550,000 to 750,000 clones, nearly 97% of them singletons. The naive CD8 subset, CD45RO-negative cells positively selected for CCR7, excluded terminally differentiated effector memory CD45RA+ cells. Donors, without exception, were Caucasian adults residing in Nashville, Tennessee. The source of the sample is a study of shared clonotypes between healthy human individuals. General study results and limits: Approximately 5.4% of naive CD4 clonotypes were common to several donors. At large depth, rarefaction still showed sorted-subset sequencing to be incomplete. It was the few donors that limited the genetic and exposure-history diversity represented.

Per germline, CDR1 SQVTM and CDR2 ANQGSEA. Trimming removed 4 bases at V and 0 bases at J, with 16 bases between. This CDR3 has 17 amino acids. The sample comprised naive CD8+ T cells sorted from blood. The sequence came from a woman in her twenties or thirties in good health. The chain uses TRBV29-1 and TRBJ2-6; D gene unclear. As DNA, the CDR3 is TGCAGCGTTGCCCCCCAGGACGGCAGCTCTGGGGCCAACGTCCTGACTTTC. Its translation is CSVAPQDGSSGANVLTF.